The 18 T cell receptor beta chains in this list originate from one sample, sequenced in a study of OX40 agonist ivuxolimab in advanced cancers. Repertoires were generated with immunoSEQ multiplex PCR, while TCRdb's copy carries only in-frame clones and drops some. The data hold about 48,000 clones, with about 91% observed a single time. Sequencing was performed on CD4+ or CD8+ T cells sorted from blood, taken in a trial of the OX40 agonist ivuxolimab. These receptors came from an adult with an advanced solid tumor such as melanoma, head and neck, liver or kidney cancer.

The V call is TRBV4-3, the J call TRBJ1-1; D perhaps matches TRBD1 (6 bases). Germline loops: CDR1 LGHNA, CDR2 YSLEER. The V gene lost 1 base and the J gene lost 5 bases, with 14 bases spanning the gap. The CDR3 runs 15 residues. The CDR3 spells CASSQGPGVGTEAFF. CDR3 bases: TGCGCCAGCAGCCAAGGTCCAGGGGTGGGGACTGAAGCTTTCTTT.

The chain joins TRBV7-9 to TRBJ1-2; D possibly corresponds to TRBD1 (5 bases). This CDR3 is built from 13 residues. Looked up from germline, CDR1 is SEHNR and CDR2 is FQNEAQ (reference sequence). With 5 bases removed from V and 3 bases from J, the gap between germline ends came to 10 bases. This chain's CDR3 is CASSPTDYYGYTF. CDR3 DNA sequence: TGTGCCAGCAGCCCGACAGACTACTATGGCTACACCTTC.

This clone showed up just once. The gene calls are TRBV7-6 and TRBJ2-7; 8 nucleotides line up with TRBD2. V lost 4 bases to trimming and J lost 2 bases; unmatched junction nucleotides: 7. The CDR3 has 15 amino acids. The V gene's germline CDR1 is SGHVS and CDR2 FNYEAQ. The CDR3 DNA reads TGTGCCAGCAGCTCACCCGTTAGCGGGGCCTACGAGCAGTACTTC. This encodes CASSSPVSGAYEQYF.

The chain links TRBV6-6 to TRBJ1-6; TRBD1 matches 8 bases. The CDR3 has 15 residues. CDR1 and CDR2 from the germline V gene are MNHNY and SVGAGI (reference sequence). V was clipped by 0 bases and J by 8 bases; unmatched bases: 3. The CDR3 sequence is CASSYSAGGDSPLHF. The DNA of the CDR3 is TGTGCCAGCAGTTACTCGGCAGGGGGCGATTCACCCCTCCACTTT.

The V and J genes are TRBV6-6 and TRBJ2-7; D gene uncertain. Germline CDR1 is MNHNY and CDR2 is SVGAGI (reference sequence). The V end was cut by 0 bases, the J end by 3 bases, with 9 bases between. The CDR3 totals 14 residues. The CDR3 region has the DNA TGTGCCAGCAGTTACTCGAACAGAAACTACGAGCAGTACGTC. Its translation: CASSYSNRNYEQYV.

This clone is a singleton in its sample. This rearrangement joins TRBV7-8 to TRBJ1-1; weak D call: TRBD1 (5 bases). CDR3 length equals 14 residues. V shed 4 bases and J shed 0 bases, with 9 bases lying between them. CDR1 is SGHVS and CDR2 is FQNEAQ in the germline V gene. The CDR3 DNA is TGTGCCAGCAGCTCGGACATCATGAACACTGAAGCTTTCTTT. Protein: CASSSDIMNTEAFF.

The J gene is TRBJ2-7, the V gene TRBV6-6; D gene unclear. Trimming took 0 bases from V and 4 from J, leaving 7 bases between them. This CDR3 region has 13 residues. Germline V gene data show CDR1 as MNHNY and CDR2 as SVGAGI (reference sequence). The CDR3 nucleotides are TGTGCCAGCAGTTACTCTCGTACGTACGAGCAGTACTTC. Protein: CASSYSRTYEQYF.

This sequence joins TRBV19 and TRBJ2-1; D is perhaps TRBD2 (6 bases). Germline V lookup: CDR1 LNHDA, CDR2 SQIVND (reference sequence). Trimming stripped 3 bases from V and 7 bases from J, with 13 bases between. The CDR3 has 14 amino acids. The CDR3 coding sequence is TGTGCCAGTAGTATGCGATTTGCGGGGAATGAGCAGTTCTTC. Encoded protein: CASSMRFAGNEQFF.

The chain joins TRBV27 to TRBJ2-2, with D uncertain. CDR1 and CDR2 (germline): MNHEY, SMNVEV (reference sequence). This CDR3 is 14 amino acids long. Trimming shortened V by 4 bases and J by 4 bases, and 10 bases separated the two germline ends. CDR3 residues: CASSYTGSTGELFF. The DNA for the CDR3 is TGTGCCAGCAGTTACACGGGCTCCACCGGGGAGCTGTTTTTT.

This sequence joins TRBV19 and TRBJ2-2; D might be TRBD2 (6 bases). The CDR3 extends over 15 amino acids. CDR1 is LNHDA, CDR2 SQIVND, per germline (reference sequence). V dropped 2 bases and J dropped 1 base, with 8 bases sitting between them. CDR3 protein: CASSIWGENTGELFF. The CDR3 coding sequence is TGTGCCAGTAGTATATGGGGGGAGAACACCGGGGAGCTGTTTTTT.

The gene calls are TRBV27 and TRBJ2-5, with D perhaps given as TRBD1 or TRBD2 (5 bases each). This CDR3 comprises 14 residues. CDR1 is MNHEY and CDR2 is SMNVEV in the germline V gene (reference sequence). Trimming pared 5 bases from V and 5 bases from J, leaving 15 bases between. This CDR3 reads CASSPGRREETQYF. CDR3 in DNA: TGTGCCAGCAGTCCAGGGAGACGCGAGGAGACCCAGTACTTC.

CDR3 DNA: TGCAGCGTTGATGAGGACTCTGGGGCCAACGTCCTGACTTTC. Translated: CSVDEDSGANVLTF. J is TRBJ2-6 and V is TRBV29-1; D ambiguous. CDR1 and CDR2 from the germline V gene are SQVTM and ANQGSEA. V was cut by 3 bases and J by 0 bases, with 6 bases left in between. This CDR3 spans 14 amino acids.

This chain joins TRBV7-6 and TRBJ2-7; no firm D call. This CDR3 is 14 amino acids long. Trimming took off 5 bases at V and 0 bases at J, with 11 bases between the two ends. In germline, CDR1 is SGHVS, CDR2 FNYEAQ. CDR3 protein: CASSPRSSSYEQYF. CDR3 nucleotides: TGTGCCAGCAGCCCGCGAAGTAGCTCCTACGAGCAGTACTTC.

CDR3 sequence (DNA): TGTGCCAGCAGTGCGTACGCCGGACTCTATAGCAATCAGCCCCAGCATTTT. This codes for CASSAYAGLYSNQPQHF. This chain connects TRBV6-1 to TRBJ1-5; no clear D. CDR3 length: 17 residues. The germline V gene has CDR1 MNHNS and CDR2 SASEGT. Deletions cut 4 bases from V and 0 bases from J, with 16 bases between.

This chain connects TRBV7-8 to TRBJ2-2; D ambiguous. Germline-derived CDR1 and CDR2 are SGHVS and FQNEAQ. V gave up 4 bases and J gave up 0 bases, with 9 bases separating them. The CDR3 is made up of 15 amino acids. The CDR3 DNA reads TGTGCCAGCAGCTCCCGGATGGCGAACACCGGGGAGCTGTTTTTT. Translated: CASSSRMANTGELFF. Combining the CDR3 with reference TRBV7-8 and TRBJ2-2 gives the whole variable domain GAGVSQSPRYKVAKRGQDVALRCDPISGHVSLFWYQQALGQGPEFLTYFQNEAQLDKSGLPSDRFFAERPEGSVSTLKIQRTQQEDSAVYLCASSSRMANTGELFFGEGSRLTVL.

This rearrangement joins TRBV28 to TRBJ1-2, with 7 bases matching TRBD1. The germline V gene has CDR1 MDHEN and CDR2 SYDVKM. J lost 8 bases, V lost 2 bases, and 8 bases had no gene match. The CDR3 is made up of 14 amino acids. In DNA form, the CDR3 reads TGTGCCAGCAGTTTAAGTGGACAGGTTGCCGGCTACACCTTC. Protein product: CASSLSGQVAGYTF.

In regard to this clone: At one end, the junction sequence differs from germline, possibly due to a read error. The V call is TRBV10-3, the J call TRBJ2-1; D unclear. There are 12 residues in the CDR3. Per the germline V gene, CDR1 is ENHRY and CDR2 is SYGVKD. The chain's CDR3 is CAISESFNEQFF. As DNA, the CDR3 is TGTGCCATCAGTGAGTCCTTCAATGAGCAGTTCTTC.

This chain joins TRBV19 and TRBJ2-2, with D perhaps matching TRBD1 (5 bases). The germline V gene has CDR1 LNHDA and CDR2 SQIVND (reference sequence). Deletions cut 3 bases from V and 8 bases from J, with 10 bases between. This CDR3 contains 13 residues. The CDR3 sequence: CASSILTAGELFF. DNA for the CDR3: TGTGCCAGTAGTATCTTGACAGCGGGGGAGCTGTTTTTT.